This TCR beta chain was found in a study of T cell responses to AZD1222 COVID-19 vaccine. The study's findings and limits: Researchers took repertoire samples only after the peak T cell response had come.

Second doses that came at about 4 or about 12 weeks were put together. The data were produced by immunoSEQ multiplex PCR, yet TCRdb's version contains in-frame clones alone and is incomplete. The table shows approximately 140,000 clones, with approximately 87% occurring only once. Trimming took off 0 bases at V and 0 bases at J, with 9 bases between the two ends. Germline CDR1 and CDR2: SGHRS and YFSETQ. CDR3 size: 15 residues. In the case of this clone: Its antigen is not identified.

Sample: peripheral blood, taken 28 days after the second AZD1222 dose. The chain couples TRBV5-1 to TRBJ1-1; D is ambiguous. The sequence was collected from an adult who received the AZD1222 COVID-19 vaccine. CDR3 residues: CASSLADTVNTEAFF. Written as DNA, the CDR3 is TGCGCCAGCAGCTTGGCAGATACCGTGAACACTGAAGCTTTCTTT.